This T cell receptor (beta chain) was documented in a study of CD8 T cells in Susac syndrome. CDR1 is DFQATT, CDR2 SNEGSKA, per germline (reference sequence). Deletions cut 3 bases from V and 0 bases from J, with 8 bases between. The length of the CDR3 is 13 residues. RNA was extracted with the RNeasy kit, and a quantity of about 0.45 to 1 ug was reverse transcribed using random hexamers. Multiplex immunoSEQ PCR targeted 54 Vbeta and 13 Jbeta TCR beta segments. TCRdb used MiXCR to reprocess the immunoSEQ multiplex PCR reads, holding one entry per CDR3 protein. The sample has some 150,000 distinct CDR3 sequences, around 93% seen once.

The sequencing input was CD4+ T cells from PBMCs. The V and J genes are TRBV20-1 and TRBJ1-2, with D unclear. The receptor was derived from a human donor with Susac syndrome. CDR3 DNA sequence: TGCAGTGCTAGCCAGGAAACTAACTATGGCTACACCTTC. Encoded protein: CSASQETNYGYTF.